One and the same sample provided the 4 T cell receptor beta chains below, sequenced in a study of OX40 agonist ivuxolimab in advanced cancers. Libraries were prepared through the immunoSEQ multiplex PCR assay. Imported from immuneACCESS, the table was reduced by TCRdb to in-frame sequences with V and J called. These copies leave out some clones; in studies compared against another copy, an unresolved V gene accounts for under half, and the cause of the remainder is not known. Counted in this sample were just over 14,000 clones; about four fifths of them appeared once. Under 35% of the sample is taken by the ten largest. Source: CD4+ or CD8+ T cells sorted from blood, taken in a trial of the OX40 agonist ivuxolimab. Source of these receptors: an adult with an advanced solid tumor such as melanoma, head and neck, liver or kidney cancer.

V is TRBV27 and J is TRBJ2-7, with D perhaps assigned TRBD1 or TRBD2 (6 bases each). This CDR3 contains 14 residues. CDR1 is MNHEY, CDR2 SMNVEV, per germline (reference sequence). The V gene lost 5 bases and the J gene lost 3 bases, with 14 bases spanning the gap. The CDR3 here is CASSTRGPGYEQYF. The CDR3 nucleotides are TGTGCCAGCAGTACCCGGGGGCCGGGCTACGAGCAGTACTTC.

The CDR3 DNA reads TGTGCCAGAAGCTCCTACGAGCAGTACTTC. This codes for CARSSYEQYF. This chain links TRBV5-3 with TRBJ2-7; D is ambiguous. TRBV5-3 is an open reading frame whose function is uncertain. V lost 3 bases and J lost 2, with 0 bases in between. This CDR3 comprises 10 residues.

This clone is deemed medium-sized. In DNA form, the CDR3 reads TGCAGCGTCCCGCAGATTTCTAGCGCGGGGTGGGAGAATGAGCAGTTCTTC. Protein sequence: CSVPQISSAGWENEQFF. The V gene is TRBV29-1, the J gene TRBJ2-1, with TRBD2 as a possible D gene (6 bases). The CDR3 runs 17 residues. V dropped 6 bases and J dropped 7 bases, with 28 bases sitting between them. The germline V gene encodes CDR1 SQVTM and CDR2 ANQGSEA.

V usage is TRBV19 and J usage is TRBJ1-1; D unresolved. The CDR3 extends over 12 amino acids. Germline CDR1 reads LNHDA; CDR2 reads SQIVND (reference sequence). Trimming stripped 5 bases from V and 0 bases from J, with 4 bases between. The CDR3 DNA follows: TGTGCCAGTAGTCCCTTGAACACTGAAGCTTTCTTT. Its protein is CASSPLNTEAFF.